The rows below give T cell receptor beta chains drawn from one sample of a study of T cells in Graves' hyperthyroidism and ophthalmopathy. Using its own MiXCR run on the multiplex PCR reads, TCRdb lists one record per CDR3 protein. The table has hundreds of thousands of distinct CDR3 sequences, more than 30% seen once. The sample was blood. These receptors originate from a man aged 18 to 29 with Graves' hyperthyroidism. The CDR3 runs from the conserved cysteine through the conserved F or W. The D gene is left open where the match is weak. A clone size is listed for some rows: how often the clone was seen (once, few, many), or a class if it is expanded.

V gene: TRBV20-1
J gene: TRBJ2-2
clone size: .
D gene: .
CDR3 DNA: TGCAGTGCCCCCTGGGCCGGGGAGCTGTTTTTT
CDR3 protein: CSAPWAGELFF

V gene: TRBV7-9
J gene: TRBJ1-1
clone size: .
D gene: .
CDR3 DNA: TGTGCCAGCAGCTTAGATCCTTCTGAAGCTTTCTTT
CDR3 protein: CASSLDPSEAFF

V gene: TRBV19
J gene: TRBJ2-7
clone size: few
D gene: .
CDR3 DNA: TGTGCCAGTAGTTGGTCTCATGGTTGGGGGAACGAGCAGTACTTC
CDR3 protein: CASSWSHGWGNEQYF

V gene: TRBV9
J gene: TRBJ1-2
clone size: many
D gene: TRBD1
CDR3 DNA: TGTGCCAGCAGCGTCGAGGGGGCGTCCTATGGCTACACCTTC
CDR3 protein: CASSVEGASYGYTF

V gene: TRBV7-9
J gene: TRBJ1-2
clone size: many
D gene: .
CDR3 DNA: TGTGCCAGCAGCTCCCCTCAGACAGTCTATGGCTACACCTTC
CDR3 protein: CASSSPQTVYGYTF

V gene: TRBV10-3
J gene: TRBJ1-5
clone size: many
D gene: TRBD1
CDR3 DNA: TGTGCCATCAGCCAGGACAGGGGTAGCAATCAGCCCCAGCATTTT
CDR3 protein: CAISQDRGSNQPQHF

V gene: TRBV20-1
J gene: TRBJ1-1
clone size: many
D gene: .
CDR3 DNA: TGCAGTGCTAGAGTCTCAGCTAACACTGAAGCTTTCTTT
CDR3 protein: CSARVSANTEAFF

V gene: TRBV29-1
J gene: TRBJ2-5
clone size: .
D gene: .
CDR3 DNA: TGCAGCGTTGAAGTAGGGGGGAGAGAGGCCCAGTACTTC
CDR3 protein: CSVEVGGREAQYF

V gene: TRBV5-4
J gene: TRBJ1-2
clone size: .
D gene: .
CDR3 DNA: TGTGCCAGCAGCTTGGGGGTTCCCGCGAATGGCTACACCTTC
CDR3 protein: CASSLGVPANGYTF

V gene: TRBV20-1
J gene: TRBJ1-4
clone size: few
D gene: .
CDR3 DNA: TGCAGTGCTCAACAGGGAGTGGCTGAAAAACTGTTTTTT
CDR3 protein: CSAQQGVAEKLFF

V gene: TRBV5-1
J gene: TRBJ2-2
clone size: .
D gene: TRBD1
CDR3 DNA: TGCGCCGGCAGCCGACAGGGATATGATGGCGGGGAGCTGTTTTTT
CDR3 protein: CAGSRQGYDGGELFF

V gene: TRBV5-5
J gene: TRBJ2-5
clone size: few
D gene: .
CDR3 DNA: TGTGCCAGCAGCTTGGGGGATAGCGGCTATCAAGAGACCCAGTACTTC
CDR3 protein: CASSLGDSGYQETQYF

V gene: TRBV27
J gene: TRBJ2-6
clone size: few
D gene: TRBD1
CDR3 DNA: TGTGCCAGCAGTCCCTCCTCTACAGGGGGAAGGGCCAACGTCCTGACTTTC
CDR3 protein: CASSPSSTGGRANVLTF

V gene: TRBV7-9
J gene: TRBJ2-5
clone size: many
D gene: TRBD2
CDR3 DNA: TGTGCCAGCAGCGGACCGGGACTAGCGGGGAACCAAGAGACCCAGTACTTC
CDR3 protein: CASSGPGLAGNQETQYF

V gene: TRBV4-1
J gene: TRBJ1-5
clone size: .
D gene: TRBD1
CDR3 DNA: TGCGCCAGCAGCCAAGATCCGGCAGGGGGGTATCAGCCCCAGCATTTT
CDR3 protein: CASSQDPAGGYQPQHF

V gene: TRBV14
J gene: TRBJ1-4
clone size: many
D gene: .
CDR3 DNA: TGTGCCAGCAGCGAGGGGGAGACTAATGAAAAACTGTTTTTT
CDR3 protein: CASSEGETNEKLFF

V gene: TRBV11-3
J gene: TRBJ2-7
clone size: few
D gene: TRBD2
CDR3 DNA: TGTGCCAGCAGCCCGCGGGGACTAGCGGGGGAGAACGAGCAGTACTTC
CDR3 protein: CASSPRGLAGENEQYF

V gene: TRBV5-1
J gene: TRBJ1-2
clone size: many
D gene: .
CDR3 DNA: TGCGCCAGCAGCTCTCTTACGGCCAGCGTCCGTACTAACTATGGCTACACCTTC
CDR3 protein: CASSSLTASVRTNYGYTF

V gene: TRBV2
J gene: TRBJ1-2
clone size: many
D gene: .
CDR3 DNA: TGTGCCAGCAGTGAATCGGGGGATGGCTACACCTTC
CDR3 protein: CASSESGDGYTF

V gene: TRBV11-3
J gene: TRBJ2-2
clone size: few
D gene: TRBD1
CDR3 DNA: TGTGCCAGCAGCTCTAGGACAGGGAAGACCGGGGAGCTGTTTTTT
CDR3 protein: CASSSRTGKTGELFF

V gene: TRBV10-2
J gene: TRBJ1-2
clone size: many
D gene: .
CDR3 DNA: TGCGCCAGCAGTGAGATGTCAGGAAACTATGGCTACACCTTC
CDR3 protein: CASSEMSGNYGYTF

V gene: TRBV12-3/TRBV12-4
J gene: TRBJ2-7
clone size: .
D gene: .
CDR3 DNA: TGTGCCAGCAGTTTGGGAGAGATCGGGCTCTACGAGCAGTACTTC
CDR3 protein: CASSLGEIGLYEQYF

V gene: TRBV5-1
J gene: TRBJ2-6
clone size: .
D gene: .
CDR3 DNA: TGCGCCAGCAGCCCGGCGGCGGGGATCCTCTACTCTGGGGCCAACGTCCTGACTTTC
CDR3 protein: CASSPAAGILYSGANVLTF

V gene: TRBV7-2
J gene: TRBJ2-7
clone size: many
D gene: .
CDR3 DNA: TGTGCCAGCAGCTTAGGGGTTTTGGCGGACGAGCAGTACTTC
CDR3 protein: CASSLGVLADEQYF

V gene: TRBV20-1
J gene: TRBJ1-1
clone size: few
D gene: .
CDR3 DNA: TGCAGTGCTAGACCCGGGGGAGTTGGGGGGGGGACTGAAGCTTTCTTT
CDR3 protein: CSARPGGVGGGTEAFF

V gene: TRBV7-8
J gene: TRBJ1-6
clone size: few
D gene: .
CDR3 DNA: TGTGCCAGCAGCTTAGTTCAGCTCTTAAGCTCCTATAATTCACCCCTCCACTTT
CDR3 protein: CASSLVQLLSSYNSPLHF

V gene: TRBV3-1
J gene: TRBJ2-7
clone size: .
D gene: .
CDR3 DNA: TGTGCCAGCAGCTTCCGGGGGCCCGACTACGAGCAGTACTTC
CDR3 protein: CASSFRGPDYEQYF

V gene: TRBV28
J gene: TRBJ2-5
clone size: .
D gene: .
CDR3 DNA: TGTGCCAGCTGCAGACCGGAGACCCAGTACTTC
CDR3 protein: CASCRPETQYF

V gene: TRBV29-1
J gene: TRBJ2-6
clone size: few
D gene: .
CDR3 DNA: TGCAGCTTACAGGCTTCCGGGGCCAACGTCCTGACTTTC
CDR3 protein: CSLQASGANVLTF

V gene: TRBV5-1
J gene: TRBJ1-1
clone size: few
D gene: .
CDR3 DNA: TGCGCCAGCAGCGACCGGGACCCGAGGGTAGCTTTCTTT
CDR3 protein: CASSDRDPRVAFF

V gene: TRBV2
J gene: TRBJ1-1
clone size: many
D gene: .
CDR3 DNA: TGTGCCAGCAGTGAATGGCAGGGTACTGAAGCTTTCTTT
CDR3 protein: CASSEWQGTEAFF

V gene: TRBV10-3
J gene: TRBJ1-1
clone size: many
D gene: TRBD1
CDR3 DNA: TGTGCCATCAGTGAGGGCCGGGACAGTGAAGCTTTCTTT
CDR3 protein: CAISEGRDSEAFF

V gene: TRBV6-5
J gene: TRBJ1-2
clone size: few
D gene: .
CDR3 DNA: TGTGCCAGCAAGTTCACAGGGCGGGATGGCTACACCTTC
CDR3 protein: CASKFTGRDGYTF

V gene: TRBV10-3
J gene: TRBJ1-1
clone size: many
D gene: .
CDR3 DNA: TGTGCCATCAGAGCGGGGTTCAACACTGAAGCTTTCTTT
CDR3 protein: CAIRAGFNTEAFF

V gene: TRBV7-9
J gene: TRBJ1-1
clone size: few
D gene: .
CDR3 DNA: TGTGCCAGCAGCTTTTGGGACCGGGCGAACACTGAAGCTTTCTTT
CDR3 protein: CASSFWDRANTEAFF

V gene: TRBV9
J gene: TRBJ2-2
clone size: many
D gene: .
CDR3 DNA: TGTGCCAGCAGCGTAGAGGCGTCCGGGGAGCTGTTTTTT
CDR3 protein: CASSVEASGELFF

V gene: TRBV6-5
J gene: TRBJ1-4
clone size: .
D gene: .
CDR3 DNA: TGTGCCAGCAGTTACACCGCAGGGGCGGGTAATGAAAAACTGTTTTTT
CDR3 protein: CASSYTAGAGNEKLFF

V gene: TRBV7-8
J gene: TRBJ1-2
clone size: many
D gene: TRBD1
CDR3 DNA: TGTGCCAGCAGCTTAGCCGCAGGGGGCGATGGCTACACCTTC
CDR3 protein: CASSLAAGGDGYTF

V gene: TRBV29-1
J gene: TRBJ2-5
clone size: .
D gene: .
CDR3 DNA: TGCAGCAGTCACGACGAGGGGGAGACCCAGTACTTC
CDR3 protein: CSSHDEGETQYF

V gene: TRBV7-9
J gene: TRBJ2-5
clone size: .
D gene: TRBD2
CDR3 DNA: TGTGCCAGCAGCTCAGCTCCTAGCGGGGTCCAAGAGACCCAGTACTTC
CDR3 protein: CASSSAPSGVQETQYF

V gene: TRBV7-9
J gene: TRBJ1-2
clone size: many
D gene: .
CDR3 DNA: TGTGCCAGCACCCCTCTAACAGGGAATGGCTACACCTTC
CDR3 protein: CASTPLTGNGYTF

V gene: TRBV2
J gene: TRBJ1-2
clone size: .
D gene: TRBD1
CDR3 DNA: TGTGCCAGCAGGGAGACAGGGCTCTTGGGCTACACCTTC
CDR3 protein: CASRETGLLGYTF

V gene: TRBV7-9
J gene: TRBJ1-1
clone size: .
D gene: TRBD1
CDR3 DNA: TGTGCCAGCAGCTTCCTCCGACAGGGAGGGTGGAGGGACACTGAAGCTTTCTTT
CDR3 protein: CASSFLRQGGWRDTEAFF

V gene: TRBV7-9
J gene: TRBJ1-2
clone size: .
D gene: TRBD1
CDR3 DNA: TGTGCCAGCAGCTTCCTTGAGGGACAGGGGAACACCTTC
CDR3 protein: CASSFLEGQGNTF

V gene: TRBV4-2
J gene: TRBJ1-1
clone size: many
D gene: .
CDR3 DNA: TGTGCCAGCAGCCAAGATTGGGGGGGATTGGACACTGAAGCTTTCTTT
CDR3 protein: CASSQDWGGLDTEAFF

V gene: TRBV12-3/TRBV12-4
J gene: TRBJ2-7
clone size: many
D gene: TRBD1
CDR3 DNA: TGTGCCAGCAGCTCGGACAGGCCCTACGAGCAGTACTTC
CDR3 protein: CASSSDRPYEQYF

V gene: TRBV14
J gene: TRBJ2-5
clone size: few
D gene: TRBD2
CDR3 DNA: TGTGCCAGCACCCTCGGGACTAGCGGAGAGACCCAGTACTTC
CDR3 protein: CASTLGTSGETQYF

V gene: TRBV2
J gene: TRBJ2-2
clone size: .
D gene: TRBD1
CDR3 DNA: TGTGCCAGCAGTGCTTTACAGGGGAGCACCGGGGAGCTGTTTTTT
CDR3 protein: CASSALQGSTGELFF

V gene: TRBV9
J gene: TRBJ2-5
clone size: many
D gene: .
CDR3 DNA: TGTGCCAGCAGCGTAACCGGACGGTCCCAAGAGACCCAGTACTTC
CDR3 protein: CASSVTGRSQETQYF

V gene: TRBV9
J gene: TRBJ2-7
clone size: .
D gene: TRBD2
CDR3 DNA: TGTGCCAGCAGCCAAACTAGCGGGGGGGCCAAGCAGTACTTC
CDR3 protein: CASSQTSGGAKQYF

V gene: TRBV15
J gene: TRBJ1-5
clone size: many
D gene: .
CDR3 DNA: TGTGCCACCAGCAGACAGGGCAATCAGCCCCAGCATTTT
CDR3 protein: CATSRQGNQPQHF

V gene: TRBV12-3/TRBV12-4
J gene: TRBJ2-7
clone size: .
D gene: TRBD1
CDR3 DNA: TGTGCCAGCAGCCGACAGGGGGGGCTCTACGAGCAGTACTTC
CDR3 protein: CASSRQGGLYEQYF

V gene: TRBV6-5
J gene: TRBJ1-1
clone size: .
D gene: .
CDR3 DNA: TGTGCCAGCAGTTACGGAGAATCCGATGAAGCTTTCTTT
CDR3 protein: CASSYGESDEAFF